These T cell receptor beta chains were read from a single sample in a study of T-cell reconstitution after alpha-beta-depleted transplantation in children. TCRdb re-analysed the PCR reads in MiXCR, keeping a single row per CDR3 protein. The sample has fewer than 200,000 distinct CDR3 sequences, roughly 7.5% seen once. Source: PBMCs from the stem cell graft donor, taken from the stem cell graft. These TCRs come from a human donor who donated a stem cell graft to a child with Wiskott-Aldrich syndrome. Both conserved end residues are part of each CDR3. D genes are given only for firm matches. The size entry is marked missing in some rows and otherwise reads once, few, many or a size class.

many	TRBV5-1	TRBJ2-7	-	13	CASSLDRGGEQYF	TGCGCCAGCAGCTTGGATAGGGGCGGCGAGCAGTACTTC
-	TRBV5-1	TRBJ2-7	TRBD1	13	CASRRTGTYEQYF	TGCGCCAGCAGAAGGACAGGGACCTACGAGCAGTACTTC
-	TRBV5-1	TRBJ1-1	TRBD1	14	CASSLASGQAEAFF	TGCGCCAGCAGCTTGGCCTCAGGACAGGCTGAAGCTTTCTTT
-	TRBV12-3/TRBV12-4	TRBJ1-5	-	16	CASSFRIGPSNQPQHF	TGTGCCAGCAGTTTCAGAATTGGACCTAGCAATCAGCCCCAGCATTTT
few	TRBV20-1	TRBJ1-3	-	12	CSAPTSGNTIYF	TGCAGTGCCCCCACCTCTGGAAACACCATATATTTT
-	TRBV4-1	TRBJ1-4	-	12	CASSHGGEKLFF	TGCGCCAGCAGTCATGGGGGGGAAAAACTGTTTTTT
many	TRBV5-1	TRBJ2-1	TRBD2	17	CASSPGLAGGLNNEQFF	TGCGCCAGCAGCCCAGGACTAGCGGGGGGGCTGAATAATGAGCAGTTCTTC
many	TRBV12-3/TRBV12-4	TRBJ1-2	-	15	CASSLDLGGNYGYTF	TGTGCCAGCAGTTTAGATTTGGGTGGGAACTATGGCTACACCTTC
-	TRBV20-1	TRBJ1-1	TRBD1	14	CSTEQGAGYTEAFF	TGCAGTACCGAGCAGGGGGCAGGTTACACTGAAGCTTTCTTT
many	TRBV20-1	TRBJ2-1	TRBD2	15	CSADSGGAYDNEQFF	TGCAGTGCCGATAGCGGGGGGGCCTATGACAATGAGCAGTTCTTC
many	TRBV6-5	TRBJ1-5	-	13	CASSSWGDQPQHF	TGTGCCAGCAGTTCCTGGGGGGATCAGCCCCAGCATTTT
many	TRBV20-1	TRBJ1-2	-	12	CSATLGRIGYTF	TGCAGTGCCACCTTGGGGAGGATTGGCTACACCTTC
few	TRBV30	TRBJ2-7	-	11	CAWSPSVEQYF	TGTGCCTGGAGTCCCTCGGTCGAGCAGTACTTC
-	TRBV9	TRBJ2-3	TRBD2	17	CASSLTSGVLGTDTQYF	TGTGCCAGCAGCCTAACTAGCGGGGTGCTGGGCACAGATACGCAGTATTTT
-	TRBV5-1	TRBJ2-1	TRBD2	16	CASSLVLAGAYNEQFF	TGCGCCAGCAGCTTGGTCTTAGCGGGTGCGTACAATGAGCAGTTCTTC
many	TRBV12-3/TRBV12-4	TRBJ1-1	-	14	CASSFISGDTEAFF	TGTGCCAGCAGTTTCATATCGGGGGACACTGAAGCTTTCTTT
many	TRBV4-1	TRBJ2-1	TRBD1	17	CASSQFSTGSSYNEQFF	TGCGCCAGCAGCCAATTTTCGACAGGGAGCTCCTACAATGAGCAGTTCTTC
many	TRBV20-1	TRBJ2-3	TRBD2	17	CSALTSGGVLDTDTQYF	TGCAGTGCGCTAACTAGCGGGGGGGTTTTGGACACAGATACGCAGTATTTT
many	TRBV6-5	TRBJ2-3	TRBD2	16	CASSHGLAGTTDTQYF	TGTGCCAGCAGTCACGGACTAGCGGGAACCACAGATACGCAGTATTTT
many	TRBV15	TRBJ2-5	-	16	CATSRPDHTFQETQYF	TGTGCCACCAGCCGCCCGGACCATACGTTCCAAGAGACCCAGTACTTC
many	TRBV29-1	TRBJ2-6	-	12	CSVVSGANVLTF	TGCAGCGTTGTTTCTGGGGCCAACGTCCTGACTTTC
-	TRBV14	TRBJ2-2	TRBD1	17	CASSPLKGQLNTGELFF	TGTGCCAGCAGCCCCCTCAAGGGACAGTTGAACACCGGGGAGCTGTTTTTT
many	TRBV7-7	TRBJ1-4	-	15	CASSLKGTGNEKLFF	TGTGCCAGCAGCTTAAAGGGAACTGGTAATGAAAAACTGTTTTTT
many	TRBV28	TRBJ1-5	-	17	CASSRPDSIYSNQPQHF	TGTGCCAGCAGCCGCCCGGACAGTATTTATAGCAATCAGCCCCAGCATTTT
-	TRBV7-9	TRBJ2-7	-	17	CASSLNLAAQGFGEQYF	TGTGCCAGCAGCTTAAATCTTGCGGCCCAAGGCTTCGGGGAGCAGTACTTC
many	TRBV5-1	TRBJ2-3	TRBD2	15	CASRPTSGVKDTQYF	TGCGCCAGCAGACCGACTAGCGGGGTCAAAGATACGCAGTATTTT
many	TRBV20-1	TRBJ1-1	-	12	CSQTGLNTEAFF	TGCAGTCAGACAGGACTAAACACTGAAGCTTTCTTT
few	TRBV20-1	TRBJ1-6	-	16	CSAFKVGESYNSPLHF	TGCAGTGCATTTAAGGTTGGAGAATCGTATAATTCACCCCTCCACTTT
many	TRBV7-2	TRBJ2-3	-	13	CASSLAITDTQYF	TGTGCCAGCAGCTTAGCGATAACAGATACGCAGTATTTT
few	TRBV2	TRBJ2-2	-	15	CASSGWDVDTGELFF	TGTGCCAGCAGTGGATGGGACGTTGACACCGGGGAGCTGTTTTTT
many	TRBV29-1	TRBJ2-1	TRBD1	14	CSVGRDRGHNEQFF	TGCAGCGTTGGGCGGGACAGGGGGCACAATGAGCAGTTCTTC
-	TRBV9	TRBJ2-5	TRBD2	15	CASSVGAGGVATQYF	TGTGCCAGCAGCGTAGGGGCGGGGGGAGTTGCGACCCAGTACTTC
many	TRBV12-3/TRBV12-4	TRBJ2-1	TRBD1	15	CASRPTGIPYNEQFF	TGTGCCAGCAGACCGACAGGGATCCCCTACAATGAGCAGTTCTTC
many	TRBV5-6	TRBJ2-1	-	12	CASTRFSGEQFF	TGTGCCAGCACCCGATTCTCCGGAGAGCAGTTCTTC
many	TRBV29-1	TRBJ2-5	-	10	CSTSQETQYF	TGCAGCACTTCCCAAGAGACCCAGTACTTC
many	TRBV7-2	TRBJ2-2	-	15	CASSLGAADTGELFF	TGTGCCAGCAGCTTAGGGGCGGCGGACACCGGGGAGCTGTTTTTT
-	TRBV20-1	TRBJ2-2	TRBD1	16	CCAPDPGQGYTGELFF	TGCTGTGCTCCCGACCCGGGACAGGGATACACCGGGGAGCTGTTTTTT
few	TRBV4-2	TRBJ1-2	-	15	CASSQGPPGSGGYTF	TGTGCCAGCAGCCAAGGTCCTCCGGGGTCGGGGGGCTACACCTTC
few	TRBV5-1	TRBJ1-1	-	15	CASSLSVGSNTEAFF	TGCGCCAGCAGCTTGAGTGTGGGGAGCAACACTGAAGCTTTCTTT
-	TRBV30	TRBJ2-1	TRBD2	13	CASEGTSVDEQFF	TGTGCTTCCGAAGGGACTAGTGTCGATGAGCAGTTCTTC
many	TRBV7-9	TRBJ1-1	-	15	CASSPQAGRDTEAFF	TGTGCCAGCAGCCCCCAGGCGGGCAGGGACACTGAAGCTTTCTTT
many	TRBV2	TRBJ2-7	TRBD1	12	CASRTGINEQYF	TGTGCCAGTAGGACAGGGATCAACGAGCAGTACTTC
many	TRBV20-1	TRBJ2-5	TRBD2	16	CSARDQSGGAGETQYF	TGCAGTGCTAGAGATCAGAGCGGGGGGGCCGGGGAGACCCAGTACTTC
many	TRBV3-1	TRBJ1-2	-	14	CASSQGPGDYGYTF	TGTGCCAGCAGCCAAGGACCCGGGGACTATGGCTACACCTTC
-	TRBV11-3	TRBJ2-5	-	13	CASSSTGTGGQYF	TGTGCCAGCAGCTCCACCGGGACTGGGGGCCAGTACTTC
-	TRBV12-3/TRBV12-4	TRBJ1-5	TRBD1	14	CASSLTGEGQPQHF	TGTGCCAGCAGTTTGACAGGGGAAGGCCAGCCCCAGCATTTT
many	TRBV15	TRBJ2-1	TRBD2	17	CATSRDGREGPYNEQFF	TGTGCCACCAGCAGAGATGGACGGGAGGGCCCCTACAATGAGCAGTTCTTC
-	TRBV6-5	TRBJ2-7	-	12	CASVGTAYEQYF	TGTGCCAGCGTCGGGACTGCCTACGAGCAGTACTTC
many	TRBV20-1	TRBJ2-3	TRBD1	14	CSARGTGATDTQYF	TGCAGTGCTAGGGGGACAGGAGCCACAGATACGCAGTATTTT
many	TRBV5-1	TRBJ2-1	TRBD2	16	CASSLGGRAQYNEQFF	TGCGCCAGCAGCTTGGGCGGGAGGGCCCAGTACAATGAGCAGTTCTTC
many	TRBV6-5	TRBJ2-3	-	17	CASSYGAGASSTDTQYF	TGTGCCAGCAGTTATGGGGCAGGGGCCTCTAGCACAGATACGCAGTATTTT
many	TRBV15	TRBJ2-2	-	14	CATSRGTNTGELFF	TGTGCCACCAGCAGAGGCACGAACACCGGGGAGCTGTTTTTT
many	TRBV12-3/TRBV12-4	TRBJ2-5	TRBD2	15	CASSPAGGPWETQYF	TGTGCCAGCAGTCCGGCGGGAGGGCCTTGGGAGACCCAGTACTTC